This T cell receptor (beta chain) appears in the sequencing data of a study of blood T cells in healthy people across ages. Whole-study results and caveats: Strong correlation was found linking TCR beta diversity to naive T cell percentage. Researchers judged that diversity estimates from one million T cells fell short of true values. Diversity was higher, and naive CD4+ cells more numerous, in long-lived donors than in aged donors.

Through a sample-barcoded 5' primer and a J-beta primer mix, a second PCR was run for 7 to 11 cycles. TCRdb ran MiXCR on the 5' RACE reads and lists one entry per CDR3 protein. Of around 1.5 million distinct CDR3 sequences in the sample, around 59% are singletons; the top ten hold over 5%. The CDR3 sequence is 14 residues long. Germline V lookup: CDR1 SEHNR, CDR2 FQNEAQ (reference sequence). The V end lost 5 bases, the J end lost 8 bases, and 17 bases lay between the germline ends. On this clonotype itself: What it binds is unknown.

The source of this sequence is a young man in good health. The rearrangement joins TRBV7-9 to TRBJ2-3; D is undetermined. The specimen sequenced was blood. CDR3 residues: CASSQIRGFGTQYF. The DNA for the CDR3 is TGTGCCAGCAGCCAAATCCGAGGCTTCGGTACGCAGTATTTT.